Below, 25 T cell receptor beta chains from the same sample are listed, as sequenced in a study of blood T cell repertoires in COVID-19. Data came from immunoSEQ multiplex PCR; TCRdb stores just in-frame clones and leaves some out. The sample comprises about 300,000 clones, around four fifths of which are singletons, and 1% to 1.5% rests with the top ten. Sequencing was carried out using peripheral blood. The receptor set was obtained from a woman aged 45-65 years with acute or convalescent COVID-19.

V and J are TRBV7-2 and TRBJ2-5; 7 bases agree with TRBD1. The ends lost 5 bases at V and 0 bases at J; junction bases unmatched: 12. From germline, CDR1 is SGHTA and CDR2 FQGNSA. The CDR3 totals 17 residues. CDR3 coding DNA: TGTGCCAGCAGCATCGTTACCGGGACAGCGTACCAAGAGACCCAGTACTTC. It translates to CASSIVTGTAYQETQYF.

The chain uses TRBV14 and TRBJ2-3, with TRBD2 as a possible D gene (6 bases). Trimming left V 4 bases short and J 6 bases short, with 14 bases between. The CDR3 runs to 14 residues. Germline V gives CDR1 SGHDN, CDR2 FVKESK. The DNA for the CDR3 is TGTGCCAGCAGCCGGTACGAACGGGGGGATACGCAGTATTTT. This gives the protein CASSRYERGDTQYF. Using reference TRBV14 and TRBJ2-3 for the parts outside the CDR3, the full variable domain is EAGVTQFPSHSVIEKGQTVTLRCDPISGHDNLYWYRRVMGKEIKFLLHFVKESKQDESGMPNNRFLAERTGGTYSTLKVQPAELEDSGVYFCASSRYERGDTQYFGPGTRLTVL.

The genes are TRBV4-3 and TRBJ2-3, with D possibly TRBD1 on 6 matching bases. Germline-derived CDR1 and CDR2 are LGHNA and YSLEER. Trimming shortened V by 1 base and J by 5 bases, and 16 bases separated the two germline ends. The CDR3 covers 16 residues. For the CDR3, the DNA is TGCGCCAGCAGCCAAGGAGGCTGGGGGCAAGGAGATACGCAGTATTTT. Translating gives CASSQGGWGQGDTQYF.

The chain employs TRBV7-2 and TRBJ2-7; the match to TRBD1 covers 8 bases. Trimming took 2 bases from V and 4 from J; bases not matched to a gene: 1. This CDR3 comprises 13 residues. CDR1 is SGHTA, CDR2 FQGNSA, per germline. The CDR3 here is CASSLTGGYEQYF. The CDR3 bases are TGTGCCAGCAGCTTAACAGGGGGATACGAGCAGTACTTC.

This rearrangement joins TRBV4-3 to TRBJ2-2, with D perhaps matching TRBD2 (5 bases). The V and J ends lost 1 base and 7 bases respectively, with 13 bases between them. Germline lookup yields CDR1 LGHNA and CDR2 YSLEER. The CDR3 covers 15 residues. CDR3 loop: CASSQGADRGGELFF. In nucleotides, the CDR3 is TGCGCCAGCAGCCAAGGGGCGGACCGGGGCGGGGAGCTGTTTTTT.

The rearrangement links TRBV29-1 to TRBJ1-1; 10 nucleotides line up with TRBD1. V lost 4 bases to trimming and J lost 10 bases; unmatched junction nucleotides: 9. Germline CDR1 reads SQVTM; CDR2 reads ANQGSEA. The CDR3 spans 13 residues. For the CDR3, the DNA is TGCAGCGTTGCCGGGACAGGGGCGATTGGAGCTTTCTTT. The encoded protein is CSVAGTGAIGAFF.

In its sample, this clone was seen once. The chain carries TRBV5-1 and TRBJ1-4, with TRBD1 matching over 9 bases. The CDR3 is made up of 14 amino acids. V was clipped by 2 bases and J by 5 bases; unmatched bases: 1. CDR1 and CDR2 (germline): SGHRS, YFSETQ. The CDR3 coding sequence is TGCGCCAGCAGCTTAGACAGGGGGAATGAAAAACTGTTTTTT. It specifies CASSLDRGNEKLFF.

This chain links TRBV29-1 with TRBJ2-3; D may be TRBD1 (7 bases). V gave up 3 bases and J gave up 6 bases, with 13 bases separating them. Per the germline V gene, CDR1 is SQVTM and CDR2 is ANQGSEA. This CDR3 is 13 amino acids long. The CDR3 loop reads CSVDGGGMDTQYF. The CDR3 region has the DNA TGCAGCGTTGATGGAGGGGGCATGGATACGCAGTATTTT.

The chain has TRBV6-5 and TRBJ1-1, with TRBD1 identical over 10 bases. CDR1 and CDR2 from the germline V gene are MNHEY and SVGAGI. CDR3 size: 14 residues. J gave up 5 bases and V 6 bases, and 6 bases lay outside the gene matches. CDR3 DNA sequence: TGTGCCAGCAGGATCCGGGACAGGGGTACTGAAGCTTTCTTT. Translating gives CASRIRDRGTEAFF.

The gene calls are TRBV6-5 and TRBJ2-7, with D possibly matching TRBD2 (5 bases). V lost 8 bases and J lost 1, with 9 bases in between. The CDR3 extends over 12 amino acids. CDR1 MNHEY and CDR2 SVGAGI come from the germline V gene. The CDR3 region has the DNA TGTGCCAGCGACCGGGGATCCTACGAGCAGTACGTC. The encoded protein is CASDRGSYEQYV.

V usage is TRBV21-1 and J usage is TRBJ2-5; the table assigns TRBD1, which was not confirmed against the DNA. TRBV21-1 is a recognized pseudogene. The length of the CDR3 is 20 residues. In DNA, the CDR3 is TGTGCCAGCAGCAAAGCGCAGGGTAAACACAGGGGCCGTTCCCAAGAGACCCAGTACTTC. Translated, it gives CASSKAQGKHRGRSQETQYF.

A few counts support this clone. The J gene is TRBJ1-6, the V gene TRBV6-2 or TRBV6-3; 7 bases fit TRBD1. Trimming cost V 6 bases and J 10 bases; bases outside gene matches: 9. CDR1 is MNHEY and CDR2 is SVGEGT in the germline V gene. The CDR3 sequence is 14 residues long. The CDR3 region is CASSQRQGSSPLHF. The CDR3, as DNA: TGTGCCAGCAGCCAACGACAGGGAAGCTCACCCCTCCACTTT.

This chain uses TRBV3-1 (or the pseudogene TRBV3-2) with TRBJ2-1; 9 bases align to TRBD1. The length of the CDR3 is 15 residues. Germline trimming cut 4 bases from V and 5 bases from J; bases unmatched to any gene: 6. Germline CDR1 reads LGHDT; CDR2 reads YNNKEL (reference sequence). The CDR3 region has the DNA TGTGCCAGCAGCCCCTGGACAGGGGAAAACAATGAGCAGTTCTTC. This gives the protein CASSPWTGENNEQFF.

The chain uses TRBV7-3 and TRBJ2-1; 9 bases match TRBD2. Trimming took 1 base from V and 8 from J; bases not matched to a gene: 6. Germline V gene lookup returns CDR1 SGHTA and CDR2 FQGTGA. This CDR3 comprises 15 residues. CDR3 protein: CASSLSLAGRDEQFF. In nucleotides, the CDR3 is TGTGCCAGCAGCTTAAGCCTAGCGGGAAGGGATGAGCAGTTCTTC.

CDR3 sequence (DNA): TGTGCCAGCAGCGAAAGACTAGCGGGAGTTCAAGAGACCCAGTACTTC. It specifies CASSERLAGVQETQYF. J is TRBJ2-5 and V is TRBV7-9; 12 bases line up with TRBD2. Germline V lookup: CDR1 SEHNR, CDR2 FQNEAQ (reference sequence). The trim removed 5 bases at V and 2 bases at J, leaving 6 bases unmatched. CDR3 length: 16 residues.

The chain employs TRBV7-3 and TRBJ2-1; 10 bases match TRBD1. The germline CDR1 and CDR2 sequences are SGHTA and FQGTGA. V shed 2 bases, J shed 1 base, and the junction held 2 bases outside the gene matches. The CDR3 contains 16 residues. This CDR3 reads CASSLQGQGSYNEQFF. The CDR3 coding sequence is TGTGCCAGCAGCTTACAGGGACAGGGGTCCTACAATGAGCAGTTCTTC.

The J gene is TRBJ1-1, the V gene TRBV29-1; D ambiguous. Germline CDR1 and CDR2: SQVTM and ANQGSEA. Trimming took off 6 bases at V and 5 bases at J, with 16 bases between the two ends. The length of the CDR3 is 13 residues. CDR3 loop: CSVLSDPGTEAFF. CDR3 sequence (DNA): TGCAGCGTCCTATCGGATCCGGGAACTGAAGCTTTCTTT.

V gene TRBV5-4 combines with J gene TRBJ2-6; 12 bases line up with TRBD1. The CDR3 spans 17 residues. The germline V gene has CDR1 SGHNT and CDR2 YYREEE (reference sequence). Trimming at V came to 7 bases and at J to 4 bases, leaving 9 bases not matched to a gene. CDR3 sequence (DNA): TGTGCCAGCTCTTCCGGGACAGGGGGCTTCGGGGCCAACGTCCTGACTTTC. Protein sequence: CASSSGTGGFGANVLTF.

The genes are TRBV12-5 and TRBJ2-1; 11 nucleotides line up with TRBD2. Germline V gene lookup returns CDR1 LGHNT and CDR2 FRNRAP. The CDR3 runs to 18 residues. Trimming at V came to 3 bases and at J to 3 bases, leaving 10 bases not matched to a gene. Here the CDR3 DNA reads TGTGCTAGTGGTTTAGGGACTAGCGGTACCTGGGACTACAATGAGCAGTTCTTC. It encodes CASGLGTSGTWDYNEQFF. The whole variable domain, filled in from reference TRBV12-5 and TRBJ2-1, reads DARVTQTPRHKVTEMGQEVTMRCQPILGHNTVFWYRQTMMQGLELLAYFRNRAPLDDSGMPKDRFSAEMPDATLATLKIQPSEPRDSAVYFCASGLGTSGTWDYNEQFFGPGTRLTVL.

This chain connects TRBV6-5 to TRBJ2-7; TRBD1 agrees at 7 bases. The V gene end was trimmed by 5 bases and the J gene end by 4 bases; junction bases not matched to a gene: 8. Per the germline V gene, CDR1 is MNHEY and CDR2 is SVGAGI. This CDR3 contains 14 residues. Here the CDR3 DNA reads TGTGCCAGCAGTCGGACAGGTACTGATTACGAGCAGTACTTC. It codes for CASSRTGTDYEQYF.

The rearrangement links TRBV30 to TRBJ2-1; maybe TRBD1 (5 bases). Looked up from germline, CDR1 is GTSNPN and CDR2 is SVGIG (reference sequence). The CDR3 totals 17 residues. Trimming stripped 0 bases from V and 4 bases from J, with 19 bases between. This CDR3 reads CAWSVESGQGFYNEQFF. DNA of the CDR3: TGTGCCTGGAGTGTTGAATCAGGGCAGGGTTTTTACAATGAGCAGTTCTTC.

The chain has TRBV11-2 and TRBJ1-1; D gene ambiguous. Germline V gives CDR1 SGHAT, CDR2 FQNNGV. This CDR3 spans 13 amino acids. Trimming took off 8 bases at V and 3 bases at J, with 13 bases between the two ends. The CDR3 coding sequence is TGTGCCAGCTCGGTGCTTAGAGACACTGAAGCTTTCTTT. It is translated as CASSVLRDTEAFF.

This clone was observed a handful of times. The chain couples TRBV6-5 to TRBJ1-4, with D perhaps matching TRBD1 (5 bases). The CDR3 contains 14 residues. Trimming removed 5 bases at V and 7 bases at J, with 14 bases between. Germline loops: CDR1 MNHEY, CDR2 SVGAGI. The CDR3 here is CASSPGPMGEKLFF. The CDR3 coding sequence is TGTGCCAGCAGTCCAGGGCCCATGGGTGAAAAACTGTTTTTT.

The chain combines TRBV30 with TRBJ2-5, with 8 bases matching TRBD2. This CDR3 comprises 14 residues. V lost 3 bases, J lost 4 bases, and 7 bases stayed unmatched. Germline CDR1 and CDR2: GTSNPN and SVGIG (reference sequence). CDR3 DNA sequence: TGTGCCTGGAGCTCGGCGGGGGGTGGAGAGACCCAGTACTTC. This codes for CAWSSAGGGETQYF.

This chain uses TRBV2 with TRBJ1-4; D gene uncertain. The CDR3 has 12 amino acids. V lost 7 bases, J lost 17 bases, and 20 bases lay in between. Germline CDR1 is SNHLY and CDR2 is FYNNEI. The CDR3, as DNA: TGTGCCAGCATCGGACCCGCGAGGGAGGGCTTTTTT. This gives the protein CASIGPAREGFF.